The 13 T cell receptor beta chains listed next were all sequenced from one sample in a study of blood T cell repertoires in COVID-19. Assay used: immunoSEQ multiplex PCR; TCRdb lists only in-frame clones, some missing. The sample holds 110,000 or so clones, about four fifths seen once. Sequencing was carried out using peripheral blood. These receptors were taken from a woman in her 70s with acute or convalescent COVID-19.

The rearrangement uses TRBV10-1 and TRBJ2-1; possibly TRBD2 for D (6 bases). The CDR3 is made up of 11 amino acids. The germline V and J ends were trimmed by 8 bases and 16 bases, with 18 bases remaining between them. The germline gives CDR1 WNHNN, CDR2 SYGVQD (reference sequence). For the CDR3, the DNA is TGCGCCAGCGGAGGAGGGTTGGGGATTTTCTTC. As protein: CASGGGLGIFF.

The chain couples TRBV28 to TRBJ1-4; D not resolved. Trimming cost V 3 bases and J 0 bases, with 8 bases left between them. The CDR3 is made up of 15 amino acids. CDR1 and CDR2 from the germline V gene are MDHEN and SYDVKM. The DNA of the CDR3 is TGTGCCAGCAGTTTCGACGGGGCAACTAATGAAAAACTGTTTTTT. Translation: CASSFDGATNEKLFF.

This chain joins TRBV9 and TRBJ2-1; TRBD2 matches at 8 bases. V lost 3 bases, J lost 10 bases, and 15 bases stayed unmatched. Germline loops: CDR1 SGDLS, CDR2 YYNGEE. The CDR3 runs to 16 residues. The CDR3 DNA sequence: TGTGCCAGCAGCGGCGGTGGTAGCGGGACACTGCGGGAGCAGTTCTTC. Amino acids: CASSGGGSGTLREQFF.

The chain recombines TRBV5-3 with TRBJ2-3; 7 nucleotides agree with TRBD2. TRBV5-3 is an ORF, and what it does is uncertain. Unmatched junction bases numbered 5, after V lost 1 base and J lost 0 bases. The CDR3 has 16 amino acids. As DNA, the CDR3 is TGTGCCAGAAGCTTGCTCGGGGGGAAAAGCACAGATACGCAGTATTTT. Its protein product is CARSLLGGKSTDTQYF.

This clone has a handful of counts. The chain is built from TRBV9 and TRBJ2-2, with TRBD1 matching 12 bases. Germline trimming cut 0 bases from V and 5 bases from J; bases unmatched to any gene: 11. This CDR3 is 19 amino acids long. Per germline, CDR1 SGDLS and CDR2 YYNGEE. This CDR3 is CASSVGIRDRGRWTGELFF. The CDR3 DNA reads TGTGCCAGCAGCGTAGGGATCCGGGACAGGGGGCGTTGGACCGGGGAGCTGTTTTTT.

The J gene is TRBJ2-7, the V gene TRBV7-9; 9 bases match TRBD1. CDR1 and CDR2 (germline): SEHNR, FQNEAQ (reference sequence). CDR3 length equals 15 residues. V trimming: 3 bases; J trimming: 2 bases; junction bases outside the gene matches: 5. CDR3 region: CASSLTGTGPYEQYF. CDR3 DNA: TGTGCCAGCAGCTTGACCGGGACAGGGCCCTACGAGCAGTACTTC.

CDR3 amino acids: CASSLGGDEQYV. CDR3 coding DNA: TGTGCCAGCAGCTTAGGGGGGGACGAGCAGTACGTC. The rearrangement uses TRBV7-9 and TRBJ2-7, with a tentative D call TRBD2 (6 bases). V lost 1 base, J lost 5 bases, and 6 bases lay in between. Per germline, CDR1 SEHNR and CDR2 FQNEAQ (reference sequence). The CDR3 has 12 residues.

The CDR3 DNA reads as TGTGCCTGGAGTGTATTTTCTAGCGGGATGAGCTCCTACGAGCAGTACTTC. Protein: CAWSVFSSGMSSYEQYF. The chain links TRBV30 to TRBJ2-7; 9 nucleotides align to TRBD2. The CDR3 runs to 17 residues. The V segment lost 0 bases and the J segment 0 bases; nucleotides outside the gene matches: 9. The germline V gene has CDR1 GTSNPN and CDR2 SVGIG (reference sequence). Filled out from reference TRBV30 and TRBJ2-7, the complete variable domain reads SQTIHQWPATLVQPVGSPLSLECTVEGTSNPNLYWYRQAAGRGLQLLFYSVGIGQISSEVPQNLSASRPQDRQFILSSKKLLLSDSGFYLCAWSVFSSGMSSYEQYFGPGTRLTVT.

The CDR3 region has the DNA TGTGCCAGCAGCTCGGTTGACAGAACAGACACCGGGGAGCTGTTTTTT. Amino acids: CASSSVDRTDTGELFF. V usage is TRBV11-2 and J usage is TRBJ2-2; D might be TRBD1 (5 bases). Trimming pared 4 bases from V and 3 bases from J, leaving 15 bases between. Germline lookup yields CDR1 SGHAT and CDR2 FQNNGV. The CDR3 spans 16 residues.

The chain couples TRBV12-3 or TRBV12-4 to TRBJ2-5, with unresolved D. V lost 5 bases and J 1 base, leaving 8 bases between the germline ends. The CDR3 contains 13 residues. The CDR3 is CASSPRSQETQYF. The CDR3, as DNA: TGTGCCAGCAGTCCTAGGTCCCAAGAGACCCAGTACTTC.

The chain employs TRBV7-3 and TRBJ2-3; the match to TRBD1 covers 8 bases. The CDR3 is 14 amino acids. V gave up 6 bases and J gave up 3 bases; unmatched junction bases: 5. Germline V lookup: CDR1 SGHTA, CDR2 FQGTGA. As DNA, the CDR3 is TGTGCCAGCAGTGGAGGACAGGGAACAGATACGCAGTATTTT. It encodes CASSGGQGTDTQYF.

The chain combines TRBV28 with TRBJ1-3; D perhaps matches TRBD1 (5 bases). The V gene lost 6 bases and the J gene lost 1 base, with 13 bases spanning the gap. Germline V gene sequence: CDR1 MDHEN, CDR2 SYDVKM. The CDR3 has 15 residues. The CDR3 DNA is TGTGCCAGCAGAGGCGACAGCCGATCTGGAAACACCATATATTTT. This encodes CASRGDSRSGNTIYF. Based on the CDR3 plus reference TRBV28 and TRBJ1-3, the full variable domain is DVKVTQSSRYLVKRTGEKVFLECVQDMDHENMFWYRQDPGLGLRLIYFSYDVKMKEKGDIPEGYSVSREKKERFSLILESASTNQTSMYLCASRGDSRSGNTIYFGEGSWLTVV.

The chain has TRBV7-2 and TRBJ2-2; TRBD2 might be the D (6 bases). The CDR3 is 15 residues long. Trimming left V 5 bases short and J 7 bases short, with 17 bases between. From germline, CDR1 is SGHTA and CDR2 FQGNSA. The CDR3 DNA reads TGTGCCAGCAGCCTGGGGGGACTGTTCCACGGGGAGCTGTTTTTT. Its protein is CASSLGGLFHGELFF. Drawing the rest from reference TRBV7-2 and TRBJ2-2, the complete variable domain is GAGVSQSPSNKVTEKGKDVELRCDPISGHTALYWYRQSLGQGLEFLIYFQGNSAPDKSGLPSDRFSAERTGGSVSTLTIQRTQQEDSAVYLCASSLGGLFHGELFFGEGSRLTVL.